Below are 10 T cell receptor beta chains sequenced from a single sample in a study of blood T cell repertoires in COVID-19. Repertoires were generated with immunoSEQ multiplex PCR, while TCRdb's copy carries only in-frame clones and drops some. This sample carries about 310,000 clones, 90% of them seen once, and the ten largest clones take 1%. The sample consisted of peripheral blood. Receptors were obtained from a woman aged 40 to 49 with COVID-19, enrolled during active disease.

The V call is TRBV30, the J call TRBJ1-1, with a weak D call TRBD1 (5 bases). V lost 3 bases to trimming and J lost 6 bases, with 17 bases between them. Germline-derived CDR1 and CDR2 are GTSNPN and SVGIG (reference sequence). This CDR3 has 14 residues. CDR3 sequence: CAWRRGGGVPEAFF. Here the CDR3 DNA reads TGTGCCTGGAGACGGGGGGGAGGGGTGCCTGAAGCTTTCTTT.

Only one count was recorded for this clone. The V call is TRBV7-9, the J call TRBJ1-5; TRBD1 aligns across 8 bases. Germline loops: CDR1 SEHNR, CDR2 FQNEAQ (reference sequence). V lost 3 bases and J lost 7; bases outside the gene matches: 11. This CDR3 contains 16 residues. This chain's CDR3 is CASSLGTGSTTQPQHF. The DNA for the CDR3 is TGTGCCAGCAGCTTGGGGACAGGCAGCACAACACAGCCCCAGCATTTT.

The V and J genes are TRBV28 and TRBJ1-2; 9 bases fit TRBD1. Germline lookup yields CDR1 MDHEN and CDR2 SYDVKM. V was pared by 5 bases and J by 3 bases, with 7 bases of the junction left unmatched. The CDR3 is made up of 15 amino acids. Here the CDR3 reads CASSTTGGTDYGYTF. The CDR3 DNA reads TGTGCCAGCAGTACCACAGGGGGCACGGACTATGGCTACACCTTC.

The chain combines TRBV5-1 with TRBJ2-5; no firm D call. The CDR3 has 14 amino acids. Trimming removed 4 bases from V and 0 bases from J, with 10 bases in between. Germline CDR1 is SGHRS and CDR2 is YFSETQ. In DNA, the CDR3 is TGCGCCAGCAGCCAGACTGTGTACCAAGAGACCCAGTACTTC. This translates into CASSQTVYQETQYF.

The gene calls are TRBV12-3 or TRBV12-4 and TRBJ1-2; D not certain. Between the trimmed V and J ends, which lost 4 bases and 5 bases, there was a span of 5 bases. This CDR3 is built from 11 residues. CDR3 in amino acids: CASSWRYGYTF. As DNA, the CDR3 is TGTGCCAGCAGTTGGAGGTATGGCTACACCTTC.

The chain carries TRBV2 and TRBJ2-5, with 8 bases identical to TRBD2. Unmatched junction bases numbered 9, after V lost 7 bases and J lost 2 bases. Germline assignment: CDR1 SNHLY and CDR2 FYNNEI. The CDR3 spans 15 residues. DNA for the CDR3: TGTGCCAGCACGCAACTAGCGGCGCTACAAGAGACCCAGTACTTC. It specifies CASTQLAALQETQYF.

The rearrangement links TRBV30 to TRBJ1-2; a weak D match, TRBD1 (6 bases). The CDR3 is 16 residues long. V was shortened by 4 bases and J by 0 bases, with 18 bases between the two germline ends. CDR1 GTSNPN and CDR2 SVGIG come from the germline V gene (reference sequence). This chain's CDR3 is CAWNWAGTSANYGYTF. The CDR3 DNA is TGTGCCTGGAACTGGGCCGGGACATCAGCTAACTATGGCTACACCTTC.

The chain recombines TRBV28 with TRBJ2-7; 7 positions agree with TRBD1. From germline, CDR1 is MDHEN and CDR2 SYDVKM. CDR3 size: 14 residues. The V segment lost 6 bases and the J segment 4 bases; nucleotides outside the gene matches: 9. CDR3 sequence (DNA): TGTGCCAGCAGAACGACAGGGTCATTTTACGAGCAGTACTTC. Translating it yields CASRTTGSFYEQYF.

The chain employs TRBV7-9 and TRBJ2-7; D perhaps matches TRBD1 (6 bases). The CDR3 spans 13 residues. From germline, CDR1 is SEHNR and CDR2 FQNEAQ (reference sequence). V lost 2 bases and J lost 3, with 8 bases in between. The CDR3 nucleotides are TGTGCCAGCAGCTTATCGACAGGCTACGAGCAGTACTTC. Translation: CASSLSTGYEQYF.

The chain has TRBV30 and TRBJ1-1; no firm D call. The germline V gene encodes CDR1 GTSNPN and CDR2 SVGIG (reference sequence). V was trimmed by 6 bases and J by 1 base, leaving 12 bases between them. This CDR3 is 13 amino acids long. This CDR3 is CACPISGNTEAFF. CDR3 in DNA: TGTGCCTGTCCGATTTCAGGGAACACTGAAGCTTTCTTT. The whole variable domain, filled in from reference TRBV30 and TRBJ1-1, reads SQTIHQWPATLVQPVGSPLSLECTVEGTSNPNLYWYRQAAGRGLQLLFYSVGIGQISSEVPQNLSASRPQDRQFILSSKKLLLSDSGFYLCACPISGNTEAFFGQGTRLTVV.